Listed below are T cell receptor beta chains from one sample, sequenced in a study of cytomegalovirus exposure and HLA in healthy donors. TCRdb's copy holds only in-frame clones and misses some; the assay was immunoSEQ multiplex PCR. The repertoire holds approximately 140,000 clones, with approximately 85% as singletons. The sequencing sample was made of PBMCs. All receptors derive from a boy aged 5-17 years in good health and CMV-seronegative. The CDR3 runs from the conserved cysteine through the conserved F or W. The D gene is left open where the match is weak. The size of a clone is reported for some rows only, either as once, few or many, or as a class for expanded clones.

size	D	V	J	CDR3	DNA
-	-	TRBV6-5	TRBJ2-5	CASSGLGAETQYF	TGTGCCAGCAGTGGACTCGGAGCAGAGACCCAGTACTTC
-	TRBD1	TRBV5-1	TRBJ2-1	CASSLSTGQVNNEQFF	TGCGCCAGCAGCTTGTCCACGGGACAGGTCAACAATGAGCAGTTCTTC
-	-	TRBV4-1	TRBJ1-5	CASSQGLEANQPQHF	TGCGCCAGCAGCCAAGGACTTGAGGCAAATCAGCCCCAGCATTTT
-	-	TRBV20-1	TRBJ1-2	CSARYRYGYTF	TGCAGTGCTAGATACCGGTATGGCTACACCTTC
-	-	TRBV10-3	TRBJ2-1	CAIANGEQFF	TGTGCCATCGCCAACGGGGAGCAGTTCTTC
-	-	TRBV7-2	TRBJ2-7	CASSFTGHEQYF	TGTGCCAGCAGCTTCACGGGTCACGAGCAGTACTTC
-	-	TRBV7-8	TRBJ2-3	CASSHGTLPSTDTQYF	TGTGCCAGCAGCCACGGGACTTTGCCTAGCACAGATACGCAGTATTTT
-	TRBD2	TRBV5-1	TRBJ2-7	CASSLVTSGPYEQYF	TGCGCCAGCAGCTTGGTGACTAGCGGGCCCTACGAGCAGTACTTC
-	TRBD2	TRBV7-6	TRBJ2-2	CASSRQLAGDTNTGELFF	TGTGCCAGCAGCAGACAACTAGCGGGGGATACGAACACCGGGGAGCTGTTTTTT
-	-	TRBV7-9	TRBJ2-7	CASSLSASPHEQYF	TGTGCCAGCAGCTTATCGGCTAGTCCACACGAGCAGTACTTC
-	-	TRBV4-3	TRBJ2-1	CASSQEGGRGYYNEQFF	TGCGCCAGCAGCCAAGAAGGCGGCAGGGGATACTACAATGAGCAGTTCTTC
-	-	TRBV6-5	TRBJ1-6	CASKKLRYNSPLHF	TGTGCCAGCAAGAAGCTCCGCTATAATTCACCCCTCCACTTT
-	-	TRBV2	TRBJ1-2	CASTQNYDYTF	TGTGCCAGCACCCAAAACTATGACTACACCTTC
once	-	TRBV18	TRBJ1-6	CASCERGGISPLHF	TGTGCCAGCTGTGAAAGGGGGGGGATTTCACCCCTCCACTTT
-	TRBD1	TRBV4-2	TRBJ2-1	CASSQVRSRDRAYNEQFF	TGTGCCAGCAGCCAAGTTAGGTCCCGGGACAGGGCCTACAATGAGCAGTTCTTC
few	-	TRBV27	TRBJ1-1	CASSSGVTEAFF	TGTGCCAGCAGTTCAGGGGTGACTGAAGCTTTCTTT
few	-	TRBV29-1	TRBJ1-1	CSVGWSGETEAFF	TGCAGCGTTGGTTGGTCGGGTGAAACTGAAGCTTTCTTT
once	-	TRBV19	TRBJ1-4	CASSISRNVNEKLFF	TGTGCCAGTAGTATTTCCAGGAACGTTAATGAAAAACTGTTTTTT
few	TRBD2	TRBV7-3	TRBJ2-1	CASSYGTSRQDEQFF	TGTGCCAGCAGCTACGGGACTAGTCGGCAGGATGAGCAGTTCTTC
-	TRBD2	TRBV5-1	TRBJ2-2	CASSLDGRGTGELFF	TGCGCCAGCAGCTTGGATGGGAGGGGTACCGGGGAGCTGTTTTTT
-	-	TRBV9	TRBJ1-2	CASSVEGYGYTF	TGTGCCAGCAGCGTAGAGGGGTATGGCTACACCTTC
-	-	TRBV29-1	TRBJ2-4	CSVRTMLAKNIQYF	TGCAGCGTCAGGACTATGCTAGCCAAAAACATTCAGTACTTC
many	-	TRBV11-2	TRBJ1-5	CASSQGLQQPQHF	TGTGCCAGCAGCCAGGGGTTACAGCAGCCCCAGCATTTT
-	-	TRBV30	TRBJ1-1	CAWSPPTGLPAEAFF	TGTGCCTGGAGTCCACCCACAGGGCTGCCAGCTGAAGCTTTCTTT
-	-	TRBV5-8	TRBJ2-1	CASSLDGSSYNEQFF	TGTGCCAGCAGCTTGGATGGTAGCTCCTACAATGAGCAGTTCTTC
-	-	TRBV5-1	TRBJ2-3	CASSLVSPTDTQYF	TGCGCCAGCAGCTTGGTCTCCCCCACAGATACGCAGTATTTT
once	-	TRBV10-3	TRBJ1-5	CAISESQGLNQPQHF	TGTGCCATCAGTGAGTCGCAGGGCCTGAATCAGCCCCAGCATTTT
-	-	TRBV6-5	TRBJ1-2	CASSYSSGSNYGYTF	TGTGCCAGCAGTTACTCTTCCGGGTCTAACTATGGCTACACCTTC
few	-	TRBV4-3	TRBJ1-2	CASSQVGTGGNYGYTF	TGCGCCAGCAGCCAAGTGGGGACGGGGGGTAACTATGGCTACACCTTC
-	-	TRBV27	TRBJ1-2	CASSSGVNYGYTF	TGTGCCAGCAGTTCCGGAGTTAACTATGGCTACACCTTC
-	-	TRBV27	TRBJ1-2	CASSLRQNYGYTF	TGTGCCAGCAGTTTACGACAGAACTATGGCTACACCTTC
-	-	TRBV2	TRBJ1-6	CASRTGGGSSPLHF	TGTGCCAGCCGTACGGGAGGAGGGAGTTCACCCCTCCACTTT
-	-	TRBV7-2	TRBJ1-1	CASSLLFGNTEAFF	TGTGCCAGCAGCTTGTTGTTCGGGAACACTGAAGCTTTCTTT
once	-	TRBV5-1	TRBJ2-1	CASSLLLAGDEQFF	TGCGCCAGCAGCTTGCTCCTAGCTGGCGATGAGCAGTTCTTC
few	TRBD2	TRBV6-5	TRBJ2-1	CASSYGGLANHNEQFF	TGTGCCAGCAGTTACGGAGGACTAGCCAATCACAATGAGCAGTTCTTC
-	-	TRBV25-1	TRBJ2-2	CASSVAGRTGELFF	TGTGCCAGCAGTGTAGCAGGGAGGACCGGGGAGCTGTTTTTT
-	-	TRBV7-2	TRBJ1-2	CASSLSGVGYTF	TGTGCCAGCAGCCTATCAGGGGTGGGCTACACCTTC
-	-	TRBV9	TRBJ1-4	CASSVEMGGLDEKLFF	TGTGCCAGCAGCGTAGAAATGGGGGGATTGGATGAAAAACTGTTTTTT
-	-	TRBV5-6	TRBJ2-7	CASSLDLVGYEQYF	TGTGCCAGCAGCTTGGACTTGGTCGGCTACGAGCAGTACTTC
once	TRBD2	TRBV7-3	TRBJ2-3	CASSSSGGTTDTQYF	TGTGCCAGCAGCTCTAGCGGGGGGACCACAGATACGCAGTATTTT
-	-	TRBV19	TRBJ1-6	CASSILDSKGNSPLHF	TGTGCCAGTAGTATTCTAGACAGTAAGGGGAATTCACCCCTCCACTTT
-	TRBD2	TRBV7-7	TRBJ2-1	CASSLEAGGSYNEQFF	TGTGCCAGCAGCTTAGAAGCGGGGGGATCCTACAATGAGCAGTTCTTC
-	-	TRBV6-5	TRBJ1-2	CASSYSPSGGYTF	TGTGCCAGCAGTTACTCGCCTTCGGGGGGCTACACCTTC
-	TRBD1	TRBV5-8	TRBJ1-4	CASSLRTGGNEKLFF	TGTGCCAGCAGCTTGAGGACAGGTGGGAATGAAAAACTGTTTTTT
-	-	TRBV27	TRBJ2-1	CASSLSARYNEQFF	TGTGCCAGCAGTTTATCAGCGAGGTACAATGAGCAGTTCTTC
-	-	TRBV4-1	TRBJ2-7	CASSQSQGTYEQYF	TGCGCCAGCAGCCAGTCACAGGGTACCTACGAGCAGTACTTC
once	-	TRBV6-5	TRBJ1-5	CTSSSLHGSNQPQHF	TGTACCAGCAGTTCACTACATGGGAGCAATCAGCCCCAGCATTTT
-	-	TRBV5-1	TRBJ2-3	CASSLGDLADTQYF	TGCGCCAGCAGCCTCGGGGATCTTGCAGATACGCAGTATTTT
-	TRBD1	TRBV7-3	TRBJ2-7	CASSGDRGMPYEQYF	TGTGCCAGCAGCGGTGACAGGGGGATGCCCTACGAGCAGTACTTC
-	TRBD1	TRBV18	TRBJ2-7	CASSQAGTGIYEQYF	TGTGCCAGCTCTCAAGCCGGGACAGGGATATACGAGCAGTACTTC
-	-	TRBV19	TRBJ1-1	CASSMTTMNTEAFF	TGTGCCAGTAGTATGACAACCATGAACACTGAAGCTTTCTTT
-	TRBD1	TRBV27	TRBJ1-2	CASSFVFGQGDYGYTF	TGTGCCAGCAGTTTCGTATTTGGACAGGGGGACTATGGCTACACCTTC
-	TRBD1	TRBV6-5	TRBJ1-1	CASSYRGHTEAFF	TGTGCCAGCAGTTACAGGGGGCACACTGAAGCTTTCTTT
-	TRBD1	TRBV4-2	TRBJ1-2	CASSQESTGEFYGYTF	TGTGCCAGCAGCCAGGAATCGACAGGGGAGTTTTATGGCTACACCTTC
-	TRBD2	TRBV5-1	TRBJ2-1	CASSLESGAVFF	TGCGCCAGCAGCTTAGAAAGCGGGGCCGTGTTCTTC
-	-	TRBV19	TRBJ2-1	CASSIFAGTSYNEQFF	TGTGCCAGTAGTATATTCGCGGGAACGTCCTACAATGAGCAGTTCTTC